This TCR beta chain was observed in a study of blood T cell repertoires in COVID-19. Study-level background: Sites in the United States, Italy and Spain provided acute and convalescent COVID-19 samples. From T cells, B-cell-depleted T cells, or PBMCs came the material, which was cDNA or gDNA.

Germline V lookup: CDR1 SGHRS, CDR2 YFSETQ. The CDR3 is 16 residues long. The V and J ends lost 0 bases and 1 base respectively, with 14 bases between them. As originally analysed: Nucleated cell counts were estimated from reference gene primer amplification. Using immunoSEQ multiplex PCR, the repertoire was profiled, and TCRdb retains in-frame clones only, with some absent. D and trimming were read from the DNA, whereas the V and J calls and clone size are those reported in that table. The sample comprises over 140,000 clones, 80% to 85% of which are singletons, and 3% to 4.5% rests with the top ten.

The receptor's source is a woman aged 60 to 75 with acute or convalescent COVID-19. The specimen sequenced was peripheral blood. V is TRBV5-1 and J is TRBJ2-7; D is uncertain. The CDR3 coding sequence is TGCGCCAGCAGCTTGGAAGCCCAAAACCCTTCCTACGAGCAGTACTTC. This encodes CASSLEAQNPSYEQYF.